This TCR beta chain comes out of a study of cytotoxic CD8 clonotypes in ibrutinib-treated CLL. Looking at the study overall: The patients, about a dozen relapsed/refractory and about 14 treatment-naive, included 17 who were IGHV unmutated.

The table lists this clone with a few counts. Germline CDR1 and CDR2: LNHDA and SQIVND (reference sequence). This CDR3 spans 16 amino acids. V lost 5 bases, J lost 13 bases, and 24 bases lay in between. Method: immunoSEQ multiplex PCR; TCRdb's copy keeps in-frame clones and lacks some. The table lists roughly 160,000 clones, roughly 86% of them singletons. This sequence originates from a human donor with chronic lymphocytic leukemia. The input for sequencing was PBMCs, taken after 12 months of ibrutinib treatment. The chain carries TRBV19 and TRBJ1-6, with D perhaps matching TRBD1 (6 bases). CDR3: CASSQTTSGDGLPLHF. The CDR3 DNA follows: TGTGCCAGTAGTCAGACAACCTCAGGGGATGGACTCCCCCTCCACTTT.